One and the same sample provided the 10 T cell receptor beta chains below, sequenced in a study of shared clonotypes between healthy human individuals (dated by TCRdb to 2018 to 2021). To prepare the library, the immunoSEQ multiplex PCR assay was applied. Not all clones reach the TCRdb copy of this immuneACCESS table, which keeps in-frame sequences only. Checked studies attribute under half of the gap to unresolved V genes and leave the rest unexplained. The table for this sample lists about 510,000 clones; approximately 95% of them were counted only once. 0.06% of the sample is held by the ten biggest clonotypes. Sequencing input: naive CD4+ T cells sorted from blood. The sample's cell subset or site label is to be understood as: CD45RA+ positively selected. The receptors originated from a woman aged 25-40 years in good health.

The chain is built from TRBV28 and TRBJ1-5; D possibly corresponds to TRBD1 (5 bases). Trimming took 7 bases from V and 3 from J, leaving 19 bases between them. The CDR3 contains 16 residues. In germline, CDR1 is MDHEN, CDR2 SYDVKM. The DNA for the CDR3 is TGTGCCAGCACCTCCCTGAGGCAGGGTTTCAATCAGCCCCAGCATTTT. As protein: CASTSLRQGFNQPQHF.

The chain uses TRBV29-1 and TRBJ2-3; possibly TRBD1 for D (6 bases). In germline, CDR1 is SQVTM, CDR2 ANQGSEA. CDR3 length: 12 residues. The ends were cut back, 4 bases at V and 2 bases at J, with 7 bases in the middle. CDR3 sequence: CSVAGDTDTQYF. The CDR3 bases are TGCAGCGTTGCAGGGGACACAGATACGCAGTATTTT.

This chain uses TRBV5-4 with TRBJ2-7, with TRBD2 identical over 12 bases. The CDR3 extends over 20 amino acids. The V gene's germline CDR1 is SGHNT and CDR2 YYREEE (reference sequence). Trimming at V came to 2 bases and at J to 1 base, leaving 16 bases not matched to a gene. The CDR3: CASSLSFSSTSGSSSYEQYF. DNA of the CDR3: TGTGCCAGCAGCTTATCTTTCTCGTCGACTAGCGGGAGCTCATCCTACGAGCAGTACTTC.

This clone appeared a few times. CDR3 coding DNA: TGTGCCAGCAGCTTAGCGGGGATGGCCCTCTACGAGCAGTACTTC. Translated, it gives CASSLAGMALYEQYF. This chain uses TRBV7-9 with TRBJ2-7, with D unclear. The V end lost 0 bases, the J end lost 3 bases, and 12 bases lay between the germline ends. The V gene's germline CDR1 is SEHNR and CDR2 FQNEAQ (reference sequence). The CDR3 is 15 amino acids.

The rearrangement uses TRBV4-1 and TRBJ1-2, with D unresolved. CDR1 is MGHRA, CDR2 YSYEKL, per germline. Between the trimmed V and J ends, which lost 0 bases and 5 bases, there was a span of 10 bases. CDR3 length equals 14 residues. CDR3: CASSQDINTYGYTF. The CDR3, as DNA: TGCGCCAGCAGCCAAGATATAAACACTTATGGCTACACCTTC.

The chain carries TRBV10-1 and TRBJ2-1, with 12 bases fitting TRBD2. J lost 4 bases, V lost 1 base, and 2 bases had no gene match. CDR3 length: 16 amino acids. Germline V gene sequence: CDR1 WNHNN, CDR2 SYGVQD (reference sequence). The CDR3 loop is CASSELTSGGYNEQFF. The DNA of the CDR3 is TGCGCCAGCAGTGAGTTGACTAGCGGGGGATACAATGAGCAGTTCTTC.

The rearrangement joins TRBV4-1 to TRBJ2-1; 11 nucleotides agree with TRBD2. Germline V gives CDR1 MGHRA, CDR2 YSYEKL. This CDR3 contains 18 residues. V was clipped by 0 bases and J by 3 bases; unmatched bases: 7. CDR3: CASSQDAIAGGVYNEQFF. CDR3 bases: TGCGCCAGCAGCCAAGATGCCATAGCGGGAGGGGTCTACAATGAGCAGTTCTTC.

The genes are TRBV28 and TRBJ2-1, with TRBD2 matching over 9 bases. CDR1 is MDHEN and CDR2 is SYDVKM in the germline V gene. The CDR3 runs to 14 residues. J gave up 6 bases and V 5 bases, and 5 bases lay outside the gene matches. The CDR3 sequence: CASSAGGRVNEQFF. The CDR3 DNA follows: TGTGCCAGCAGTGCGGGAGGGCGGGTCAATGAGCAGTTCTTC.

The chain recombines TRBV30 with TRBJ2-5; TRBD1 matches 7 bases. The CDR3 spans 12 residues. The trim removed 4 bases at V and 11 bases at J, leaving 10 bases unmatched. Per the germline V gene, CDR1 is GTSNPN and CDR2 is SVGIG (reference sequence). CDR3 nucleotide sequence: TGTGCCTGGAAGGAGAGGGGGCAAGAGCAGTACTTC. Protein: CAWKERGQEQYF.

This sequence joins TRBV18 and TRBJ2-5; perhaps TRBD1 as D (6 bases). Per germline, CDR1 KGHSH and CDR2 LQKENI. The germline V and J ends were trimmed by 3 bases and 2 bases, with 16 bases remaining between them. This CDR3 contains 16 residues. CDR3 DNA sequence: TGTGCCAGCTCACCCGGGACACCTACATCACAAGAGACCCAGTACTTC. This codes for CASSPGTPTSQETQYF.